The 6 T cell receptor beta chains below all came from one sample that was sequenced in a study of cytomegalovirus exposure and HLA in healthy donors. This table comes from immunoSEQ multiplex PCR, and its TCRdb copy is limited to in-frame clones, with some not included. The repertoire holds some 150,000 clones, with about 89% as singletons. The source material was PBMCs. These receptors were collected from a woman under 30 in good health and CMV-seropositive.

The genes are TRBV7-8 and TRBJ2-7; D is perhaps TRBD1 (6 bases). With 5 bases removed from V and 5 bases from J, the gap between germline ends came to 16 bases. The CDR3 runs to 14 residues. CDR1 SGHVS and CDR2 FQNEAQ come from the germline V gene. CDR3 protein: CASSPFTGFDEQYF. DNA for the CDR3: TGTGCCAGCAGCCCGTTCACAGGGTTCGACGAGCAGTACTTC.

CDR3 coding DNA: TGTGCCAGCAGTTTATTTGGGGGGGACACCATATATTTT. Protein product: CASSLFGGDTIYF. The chain combines TRBV28 with TRBJ1-3; maybe TRBD1 (5 bases). The CDR3 runs to 13 residues. Trimming pared 1 base from V and 8 bases from J, leaving 9 bases between. Germline values: CDR1 MDHEN, CDR2 SYDVKM.

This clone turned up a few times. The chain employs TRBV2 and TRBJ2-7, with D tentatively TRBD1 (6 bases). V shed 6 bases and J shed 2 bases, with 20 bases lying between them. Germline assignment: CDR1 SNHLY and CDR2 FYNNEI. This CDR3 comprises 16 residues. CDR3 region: CASSILTGPSAYEQYF. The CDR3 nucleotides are TGTGCCAGCAGCATATTAACAGGGCCCTCCGCCTACGAGCAGTACTTC.

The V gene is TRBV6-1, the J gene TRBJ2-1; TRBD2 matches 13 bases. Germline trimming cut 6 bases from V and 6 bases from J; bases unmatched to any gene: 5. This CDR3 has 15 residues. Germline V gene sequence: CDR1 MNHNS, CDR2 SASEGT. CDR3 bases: TGTGCCAGCAGGGGACTAGCGGGGTTGGGCAATGAGCAGTTCTTC. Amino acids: CASRGLAGLGNEQFF.

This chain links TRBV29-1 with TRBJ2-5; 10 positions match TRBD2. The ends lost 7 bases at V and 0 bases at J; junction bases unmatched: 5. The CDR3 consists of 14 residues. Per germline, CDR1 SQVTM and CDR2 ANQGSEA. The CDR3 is CSAGTSANQETQYF. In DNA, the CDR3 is TGCAGCGCCGGGACTAGCGCAAACCAAGAGACCCAGTACTTC.

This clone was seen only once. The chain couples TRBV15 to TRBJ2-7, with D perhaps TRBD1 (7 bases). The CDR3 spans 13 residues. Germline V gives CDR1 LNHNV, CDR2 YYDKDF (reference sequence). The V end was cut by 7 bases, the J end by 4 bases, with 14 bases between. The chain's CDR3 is CATTRGEAYEQYF. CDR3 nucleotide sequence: TGTGCCACCACCAGGGGGGAGGCGTACGAGCAGTACTTC.